The 3 T cell receptor beta chains reported below all come from one sample, sequenced in a study of cytomegalovirus exposure and HLA in healthy donors. Vbeta (60) and Jbeta (13) primers were used in the PCR. Libraries were prepared by immunoSEQ multiplex PCR; TCRdb keeps only in-frame clonotypes and omits some of them. The sample holds roughly 100,000 clones; about 83% are singletons and the top ten take roughly 6%. Specimen: PBMCs. The source is a man in his late teens or twenties in good health and CMV-seronegative.

This chain uses TRBV15 with TRBJ2-3; D is unresolved. This CDR3 region has 12 residues. Looked up from germline, CDR1 is LNHNV and CDR2 is YYDKDF (reference sequence). Trimming took 4 bases from V and 3 from J, leaving 5 bases between them. The CDR3 DNA reads TGTGCCACCAGCACCTCTACAGATACGCAGTATTTT. This codes for CATSTSTDTQYF.

The chain uses TRBV7-3 and TRBJ1-2; the D gene is possibly TRBD1 (5 bases). The V end lost 4 bases, the J end lost 8 bases, and 8 bases lay between the germline ends. The CDR3 is 11 amino acids. The germline V gene has CDR1 SGHTA and CDR2 FQGTGA. This CDR3 is CASSSPGGYTF. The CDR3 nucleotides read TGTGCCAGCAGCTCTCCAGGGGGCTACACCTTC.

This clone was recorded once. This chain uses TRBV7-9 with TRBJ1-2, with TRBD1 matching 7 bases. The V gene end was trimmed by 2 bases and the J gene end by 2 bases; junction bases not matched to a gene: 2. The CDR3 runs 14 residues. Germline values: CDR1 SEHNR, CDR2 FQNEAQ (reference sequence). The CDR3 DNA is TGTGCCAGCAGCTTATCGGGACAGAACTATGGCTACACCTTC. Translated: CASSLSGQNYGYTF.